In its sample, the clone carrying this T cell receptor beta chain was seen many times. Its antigen is unidentified. This specimen comes from a study of neurological immune-mediated disorders. Study-wide findings and caveats: Private repertoires in all groups were suggested by the absence of shared CDR3 amino acid sequences among expanded clones across subjects.

Maryland, USA blood bank volunteers served as healthy controls. The study built unsorted libraries from 2 million PBMCs kept at -80 C. V was clipped by 0 bases and J by 2 bases, with 12 bases between them. CDR1 is SGHRS and CDR2 is YFSETQ in the germline V gene. This CDR3 is 15 amino acids long. It was by 5'RACE with 10-nucleotide random UMIs that the cDNA was made. TCRdb reanalysed the 5' RACE reads using MiXCR and keeps one entry per CDR3 protein. The table shows some 77,000 distinct CDR3 sequences, with roughly 9.5% occurring only once. The V call is TRBV5-1, the J call TRBJ2-7; D is unresolved. Sequenced material: PBMCs. This sequence was found in a man between 50 and 59 years old in good health. The CDR3 spells CASSLGNIGTYEQYF. CDR3 in DNA: TGCGCCAGCAGCTTGGGCAACATAGGCACCTACGAGCAGTACTTC.